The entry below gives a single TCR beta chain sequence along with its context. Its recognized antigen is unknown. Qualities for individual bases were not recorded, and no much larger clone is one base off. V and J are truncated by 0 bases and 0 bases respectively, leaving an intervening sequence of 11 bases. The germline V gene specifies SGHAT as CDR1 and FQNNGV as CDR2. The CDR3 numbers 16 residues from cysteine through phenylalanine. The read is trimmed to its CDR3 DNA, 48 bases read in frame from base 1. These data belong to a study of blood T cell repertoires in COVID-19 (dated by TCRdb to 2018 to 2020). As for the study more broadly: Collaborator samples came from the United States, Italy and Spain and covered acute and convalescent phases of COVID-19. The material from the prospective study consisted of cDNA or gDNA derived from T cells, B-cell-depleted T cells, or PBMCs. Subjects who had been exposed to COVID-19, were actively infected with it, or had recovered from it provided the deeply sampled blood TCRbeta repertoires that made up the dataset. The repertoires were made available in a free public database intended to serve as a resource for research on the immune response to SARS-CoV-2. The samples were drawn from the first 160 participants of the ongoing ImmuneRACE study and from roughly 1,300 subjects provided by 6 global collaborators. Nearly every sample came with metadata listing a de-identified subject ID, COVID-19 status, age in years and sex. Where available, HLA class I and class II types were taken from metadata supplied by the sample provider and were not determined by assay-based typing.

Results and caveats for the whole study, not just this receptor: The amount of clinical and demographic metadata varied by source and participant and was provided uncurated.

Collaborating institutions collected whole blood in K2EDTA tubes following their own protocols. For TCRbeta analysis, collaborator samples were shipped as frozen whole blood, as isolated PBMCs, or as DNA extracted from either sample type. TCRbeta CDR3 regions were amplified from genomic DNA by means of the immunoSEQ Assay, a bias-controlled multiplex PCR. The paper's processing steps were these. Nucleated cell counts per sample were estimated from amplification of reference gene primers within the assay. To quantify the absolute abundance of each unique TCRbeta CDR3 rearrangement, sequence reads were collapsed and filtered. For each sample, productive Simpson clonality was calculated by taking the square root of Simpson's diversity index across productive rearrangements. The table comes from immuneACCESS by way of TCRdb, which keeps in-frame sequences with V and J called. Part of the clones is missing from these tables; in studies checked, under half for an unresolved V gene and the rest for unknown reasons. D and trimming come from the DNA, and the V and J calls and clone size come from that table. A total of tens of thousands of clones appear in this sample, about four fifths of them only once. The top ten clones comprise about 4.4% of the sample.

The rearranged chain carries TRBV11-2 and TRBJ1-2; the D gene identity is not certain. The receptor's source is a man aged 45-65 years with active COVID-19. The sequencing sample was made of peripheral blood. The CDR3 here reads CASSLELGGSNYGYTF. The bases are TGTGCCAGCAGCTTAGAGCTGGGAGGGTCTAACTATGGCTACACCTTC.